These T cell receptor beta chains were read from a single sample in a study of beta chain features in type 1 diabetes. Data came from immunoSEQ multiplex PCR; TCRdb stores just in-frame clones and leaves some out. Among about 340,000 clones listed, approximately 13% were seen once. The sequenced sample consisted of naive CD4+ T cells from blood. The origin of the receptors is a young woman with type 1 diabetes. The CDR3 runs from the conserved cysteine through the conserved F or W.

v_call	j_call	cdr3_aa
TRBV18	TRBJ2-3	CASSPPGSGIVTQYF
TRBV5-1	TRBJ2-1	CASSSAGRISYNEQFF
TRBV11-2	TRBJ2-1	CASSLWGLGTSSYNEQFF
TRBV18	TRBJ2-1	CASSLSSPASSYNEQFF
TRBV6-5	TRBJ2-5	CASCSWDTTETQYF
TRBV27	TRBJ1-1	CASSADRGNAEAFF
TRBV5-6	TRBJ1-2	CASSLLNSEIQYGYTF
TRBV7-8	TRBJ2-7	CASSFTGPYEQYF
TRBV15	TRBJ1-2	CATSRDRGGSYGYTF
TRBV30	TRBJ1-1	CAWSAYYEAFF
TRBV12-5	TRBJ2-5	CASGARGEGGKETQYF
TRBV18	TRBJ2-6	CASSPQGRGANVLTF
TRBV20-1	TRBJ2-7	CSARDRSGQYF
TRBV7-2	TRBJ1-5	CASSTYRNQPQHF
TRBV5-1	TRBJ2-3	CASSLGLLTDTQYF
TRBV30	TRBJ2-3	CAWSGSDRDTDTQYF
TRBV14	TRBJ2-5	CASSPGLAGARETQYF
TRBV6-6	TRBJ2-3	CASSDSGRATDTQYF
TRBV30	TRBJ1-1	CAGLTGSNTEAFF
TRBV6-6	TRBJ2-3	CASRLRGEDTQYF
TRBV28	TRBJ1-1	CATQGAMNTEAFF
TRBV7-3	TRBJ1-1	CASSPTGNTEAFF
TRBV2	TRBJ2-2	CASSPQGPGELFF
TRBV9	TRBJ2-1	CASSVVGRGWNEQFF
TRBV6-5	TRBJ2-7	CASSYSTGGSYEQYF
TRBV5-1	TRBJ2-1	CASSPLANSNYNEQFF
TRBV18	TRBJ1-5	CASSPSLSNQPQHF
TRBV6-6	TRBJ2-1	CASRDRLGLYNEQFF
TRBV4-1	TRBJ1-3	CASSQGRDSSGNTIYF
TRBV10-3	TRBJ2-7	CAISEETRDEQYF
TRBV4-3	TRBJ2-1	CASSQRSGSSYNEQFF
TRBV27	TRBJ2-7	CASSLQAEVSYEQYF
TRBV4-1	TRBJ2-7	CASSLGRLAGDLLYEQYF
TRBV18	TRBJ2-1	CASSPQEARTYNEQFF
TRBV4-2	TRBJ2-3	CASSQGTMTSTDTQYF
TRBV5-1	TRBJ2-1	CASSLAWDSDEQFF
TRBV11-2	TRBJ2-5	CASSLRGRAAETQYF
TRBV5-4	TRBJ2-7	CASSTLPTSGSEQYF
TRBV7-2	TRBJ2-3	CASSLDGPTSGTDTQYF
TRBV14	TRBJ2-1	CASSSSGRTYNEQFF
TRBV7-7	TRBJ2-5	CASSSPRTGQETQYF
TRBV5-1	TRBJ2-1	CASSQGSSSYNEQFF
TRBV19	TRBJ2-7	CASSMGRHFEQYF
TRBV20-1	TRBJ1-1	CSASKNTEAFF